This is a list of T cell receptor beta chains from one sample in a study of identifying expanded T cells in peripheral blood. Assay: immunoSEQ multiplex PCR; the TCRdb copy retains only in-frame clones and omits some. The data show about 98,000 clones, 88% seen once. Sequencing was carried out using blood. These receptors originate from a person between 18 and 75 years old in good health. Both conserved end residues are part of each CDR3. A D gene is named only where the DNA matches it firmly. A row's size may be missing; if present it is once, few, many or a size class.

v_call	clone_size	j_call	d_call	cdr3_aa	cdr3_nt
TRBV6-1	NA	TRBJ2-7	NA	CASNDRYPYEQYF	TGTGCCAGCAATGACAGGTACCCCTACGAGCAGTACTTC
TRBV11-2	NA	TRBJ2-3	NA	CASSLRASDPDTQYF	TGTGCCAGCAGCTTACGGGCTAGCGACCCAGATACGCAGTATTTT
TRBV2	NA	TRBJ2-1	NA	CASSEGGPLYNEQFF	TGTGCCAGCAGTGAAGGGGGTCCTCTCTACAATGAGCAGTTCTTC
TRBV19	few	TRBJ2-7	TRBD1	CASSNRGVYEQYF	TGTGCCAGTAGCAACAGGGGAGTCTACGAGCAGTACTTC
TRBV4-1	NA	TRBJ2-5	TRBD1	CASSRNQGAWGGETQYF	TGCGCCAGCAGCCGGAACCAGGGGGCCTGGGGTGGAGAGACCCAGTACTTC
TRBV7-6	NA	TRBJ2-7	TRBD1	CASSLGTGFYEQYF	TGTGCCAGCAGCCTTGGGACAGGGTTCTACGAGCAGTACTTC
TRBV19	NA	TRBJ1-2	TRBD1	CASTGQGGGYTF	TGTGCCAGTACGGGACAGGGAGGGGGCTACACCTTC
TRBV27	NA	TRBJ1-4	NA	CASSFASSGSNEKLFF	TGTGCCAGCAGTTTCGCCTCCTCGGGAAGTAATGAAAAACTGTTTTTT
TRBV6-5	NA	TRBJ2-7	NA	CASSYGEGATYEQYF	TGTGCCAGCAGTTACGGGGAGGGGGCCACCTACGAGCAGTACTTC
TRBV28	NA	TRBJ2-7	TRBD1	CASSSNVDRDEQYF	TGTGCCAGCAGTTCGAATGTGGACAGGGACGAGCAGTACTTC
TRBV7-2	NA	TRBJ2-5	NA	CASSFGPLSAGGTQYF	TGTGCCAGCAGCTTTGGACCCCTCAGCGCCGGGGGGACCCAGTACTTC
TRBV7-9	NA	TRBJ1-2	NA	CASSPGREVGYTF	TGTGCCAGCAGCCCCGGCAGGGAAGTTGGCTACACCTTC
TRBV11-2	NA	TRBJ2-3	NA	CASSLRGLADTQYF	TGTGCCAGCAGCTTACGGGGACTGGCAGATACGCAGTATTTT
TRBV14	NA	TRBJ1-1	NA	CASSQTGYAFF	TGTGCCAGCAGCCAGACCGGATACGCTTTCTTT
TRBV7-9	NA	TRBJ1-2	NA	CASSPFERVNYGYTF	TGTGCCAGCAGCCCATTCGAACGGGTTAACTATGGCTACACCTTC
TRBV2	few	TRBJ1-5	NA	CASSESRDQPQHF	TGTGCCAGCAGTGAATCCCGAGATCAGCCCCAGCATTTT
TRBV4-3	NA	TRBJ2-6	NA	CASSQGTALSGANVLTF	TGCGCCAGCAGCCAAGGGACAGCCCTCTCTGGGGCCAACGTCCTGACTTTC
TRBV7-6	NA	TRBJ1-1	NA	CASSRQIPTEAFF	TGTGCCAGCAGCCGACAGATACCCACTGAAGCTTTCTTT
TRBV4-2	NA	TRBJ2-2	TRBD1	CASTLWGGTGDTGELFF	TGTGCCAGCACTCTATGGGGGGGGACAGGGGACACCGGGGAGCTGTTTTTT
TRBV29-1	NA	TRBJ2-7	NA	CSVVWGSYGGLSF	TGCAGCGTTGTATGGGGTAGTTACGGGGGTTTGTCCTTC
TRBV7-9	NA	TRBJ2-3	NA	CASSLGGATDTQYF	TGTGCCAGCAGCTTAGGCGGGGCCACAGATACGCAGTATTTT
TRBV5-5	NA	TRBJ1-5	NA	CASSFQAGQPQHF	TGTGCCAGCAGCTTCCAGGCGGGTCAGCCCCAGCATTTT
TRBV28	NA	TRBJ2-7	TRBD2	CASERGQVAHEQYF	TGTGCCAGCGAGCGGGGGCAGGTAGCTCACGAGCAGTACTTC
TRBV11-2	NA	TRBJ1-3	NA	CASSSTASRNTIYF	TGTGCCAGCAGCTCGACAGCCTCTAGAAACACCATATATTTT